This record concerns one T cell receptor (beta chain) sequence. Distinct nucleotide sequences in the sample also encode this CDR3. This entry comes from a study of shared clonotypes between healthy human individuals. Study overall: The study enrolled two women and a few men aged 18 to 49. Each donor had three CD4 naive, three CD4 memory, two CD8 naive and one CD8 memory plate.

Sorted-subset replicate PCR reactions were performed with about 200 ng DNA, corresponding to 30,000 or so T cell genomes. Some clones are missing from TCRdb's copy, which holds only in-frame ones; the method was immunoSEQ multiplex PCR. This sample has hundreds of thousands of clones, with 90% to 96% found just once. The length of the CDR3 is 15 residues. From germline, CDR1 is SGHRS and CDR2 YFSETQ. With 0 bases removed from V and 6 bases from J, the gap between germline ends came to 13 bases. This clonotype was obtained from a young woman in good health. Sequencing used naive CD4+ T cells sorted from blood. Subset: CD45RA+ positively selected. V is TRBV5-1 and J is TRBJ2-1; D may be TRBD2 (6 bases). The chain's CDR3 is CASSLDLAGSNEQFF. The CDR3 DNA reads TGCGCCAGCAGCTTGGATCTCGCGGGATCCAATGAGCAGTTCTTC.